These 11 T cell receptor beta chains originate from one sample sequenced in a study of ipilimumab plus nivolumab after autologous stem cell transplantation. The data were produced by immunoSEQ multiplex PCR, yet TCRdb's version contains in-frame clones alone and is incomplete. This sample carries 20,000 to 25,000 clones, roughly 69% of them seen once, and the ten largest clones take 20% to 25%. Sample: PBMCs, taken in a trial of ipilimumab plus nivolumab as post-transplant consolidation. Source of these receptors: a male donor with diffuse large B-cell lymphoma.

This clone has a handful of counts. The gene calls are TRBV2 and TRBJ1-5; D remains unclear. Trimming cost V 5 bases and J 1 base, with 6 bases left between them. Per germline, CDR1 SNHLY and CDR2 FYNNEI. The CDR3 sequence is 13 residues long. Here the CDR3 reads CASSNWSNQPQHF. The CDR3 DNA reads TGTGCCAGCAGTAACTGGAGCAATCAGCCCCAGCATTTT.

The chain is built from TRBV29-1 and TRBJ2-3; D possibly corresponds to TRBD2 (6 bases). Deletions cut 6 bases from V and 6 bases from J, with 16 bases between. Germline V gene sequence: CDR1 SQVTM, CDR2 ANQGSEA. The CDR3 contains 13 residues. CDR3 loop: CSVSIRDFDTQYF. The CDR3 DNA reads as TGCAGCGTATCAATCCGGGACTTTGATACGCAGTATTTT.

This clone was seen more than once but under ten times. The CDR3 DNA follows: TGTGCCAGCAGTGAATCGGTGGGACCTGGAAACACCATATATTTT. Protein product: CASSESVGPGNTIYF. The chain has TRBV2 and TRBJ1-3; perhaps TRBD1 as D (5 bases). CDR3 length: 15 residues. Between the trimmed V and J ends, which lost 2 bases and 2 bases, there was a span of 10 bases. Germline lookup yields CDR1 SNHLY and CDR2 FYNNEI.

J is TRBJ1-6 and V is TRBV11-2; a weak D match, TRBD1 (5 bases). Trimming removed 4 bases from V and 3 bases from J, with 10 bases in between. Germline assignment: CDR1 SGHAT and CDR2 FQNNGV. CDR3 length: 15 amino acids. The CDR3, as DNA: TGTGCCAGCAGCTCCGAGGGGAACTATAATTCACCCCTCCACTTT. Translating it yields CASSSEGNYNSPLHF.

The V gene is TRBV4-1, the J gene TRBJ2-5; D is unclear. Germline V gives CDR1 MGHRA, CDR2 YSYEKL. V dropped 0 bases and J dropped 5 bases, with 4 bases sitting between them. This CDR3 has 12 amino acids. CDR3 sequence reads: CASSQDRETQYF. The CDR3 nucleotides are TGCGCCAGCAGCCAAGATAGGGAGACCCAGTACTTC.

The chain employs TRBV19 and TRBJ2-2; D may be TRBD2 (6 bases). Germline CDR1 reads LNHDA; CDR2 reads SQIVND (reference sequence). V gave up 1 base and J gave up 5 bases, with 20 bases separating them. The CDR3 runs to 18 residues. The CDR3 sequence: CASSIGPTGALWTGELFF. The CDR3 DNA is TGTGCCAGTAGTATAGGGCCGACGGGAGCCTTGTGGACCGGGGAGCTGTTTTTT.

Only one count was recorded for this clone. The chain carries TRBV14 and TRBJ2-3, with D perhaps TRBD2 (5 bases). The CDR3 sequence is 14 residues long. The ends were cut back, 3 bases at V and 4 bases at J, with 11 bases in the middle. Germline CDR1 is SGHDN and CDR2 is FVKESK. CDR3 sequence reads: CASSQWEHADTQYF. DNA of the CDR3: TGTGCCAGCAGCCAGTGGGAGCATGCAGATACGCAGTATTTT.

In this sample, this clone turned up a few times. This rearrangement joins TRBV19 to TRBJ2-1, with 14 bases aligning to TRBD2. Per germline, CDR1 LNHDA and CDR2 SQIVND (reference sequence). The V segment lost 1 base and the J segment 3 bases; nucleotides outside the gene matches: 8. The CDR3 spans 19 residues. DNA for the CDR3: TGTGCCAGTAGTATAGCCCCGGGACTAGCGGGGGACAACTACAATGAGCAGTTCTTC. It is translated as CASSIAPGLAGDNYNEQFF.

V gene TRBV28 combines with J gene TRBJ2-7; 7 nucleotides match TRBD1. The V and J ends lost 5 bases and 2 bases, in that order; junction bases with no gene match: 9. The CDR3 is 15 amino acids. Germline V gene data show CDR1 as MDHEN and CDR2 as SYDVKM. The CDR3 reads CASSDLGQDTYEQYF. The CDR3 DNA is TGTGCCAGCAGTGACCTCGGACAGGATACCTACGAGCAGTACTTC. Full variable domain (remainder filled in from reference TRBV28 and TRBJ2-7): DVKVTQSSRYLVKRTGEKVFLECVQDMDHENMFWYRQDPGLGLRLIYFSYDVKMKEKGDIPEGYSVSREKKERFSLILESASTNQTSMYLCASSDLGQDTYEQYFGPGTRLTVT.

The chain carries TRBV5-1 and TRBJ2-3, with D perhaps TRBD2 (6 bases). The CDR3 has 13 amino acids. Trimming cost V 3 bases and J 14 bases, with 19 bases left between them. Germline V gives CDR1 SGHRS, CDR2 YFSETQ. This CDR3 reads CASSWEDNSLGYF. The CDR3 region has the DNA TGCGCCAGCAGCTGGGAGGACAACTCCTTAGGGTATTTT.

The rearrangement links TRBV19 to TRBJ2-2; 10 bases agree with TRBD1. The junction had 1 base not matched to a gene; V was cut back by 5 bases and J by 7 bases. The CDR3 spans 13 residues. Per the germline V gene, CDR1 is LNHDA and CDR2 is SQIVND (reference sequence). The CDR3 sequence: CASSRDRGGELFF. CDR3 nucleotide sequence: TGTGCCAGTAGTCGGGACAGGGGCGGGGAGCTGTTTTTT.